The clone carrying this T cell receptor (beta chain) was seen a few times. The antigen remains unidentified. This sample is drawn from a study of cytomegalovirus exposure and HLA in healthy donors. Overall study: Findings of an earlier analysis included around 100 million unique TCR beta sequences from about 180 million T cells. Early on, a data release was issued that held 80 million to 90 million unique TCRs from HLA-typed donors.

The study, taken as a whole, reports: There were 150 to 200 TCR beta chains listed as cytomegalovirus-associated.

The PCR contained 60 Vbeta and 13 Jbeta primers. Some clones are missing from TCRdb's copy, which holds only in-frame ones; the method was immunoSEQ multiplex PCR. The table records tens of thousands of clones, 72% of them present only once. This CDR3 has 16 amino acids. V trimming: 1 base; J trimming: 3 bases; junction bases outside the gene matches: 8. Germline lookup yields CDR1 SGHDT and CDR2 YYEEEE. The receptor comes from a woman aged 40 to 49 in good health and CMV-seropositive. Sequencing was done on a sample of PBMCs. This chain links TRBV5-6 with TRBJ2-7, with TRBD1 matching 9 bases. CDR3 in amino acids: CASSLFGTGILYEQYF. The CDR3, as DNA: TGTGCCAGCAGCTTGTTTGGGACAGGGATACTCTACGAGCAGTACTTC.